This TCR beta chain stems from a study of PD-1 blockade in classical Hodgkin lymphoma. The sample's time point: cycle 4 day 1 (C4D1), after less than seven weeks of nivolumab. Each patient relapsed following autologous stem cell transplantation, and prior brentuximab vedotin exposure differed. Using immunoSEQ multiplex PCR, the repertoire was profiled, and TCRdb retains in-frame clones only, with some absent. The sample includes about 24,000 clones, 70% to 85% of them seen just once. The specimen comprised peripheral blood mononuclear cells (PBMCs), sampled before the fourth cycle of nivolumab. The clonotype originates from a human donor with classical Hodgkin lymphoma.

For the CDR3, the DNA is TGTGCCAGCAGTATACCTCATGGGAAAGCTTTCTTT. As protein: CASSIPHGKAFF. The chain has TRBV6-1 and TRBJ1-1, with unresolved D. V lost 5 bases and J 9 bases, leaving 13 bases between the germline ends. The CDR3 length is 12 residues. Germline V gene data show CDR1 as MNHNS and CDR2 as SASEGT.